This TCR beta chain was identified in a study of response to subunit inactivated influenza vaccine. Broader study findings: Few additional T cells are recruited per seasonal influenza vaccination, authors suggested.

TCRdb fed the RT-PCR reads into MiXCR, producing one record per CDR3 protein. The table shows 800,000 or so distinct CDR3 sequences, with roughly 20% occurring only once. The CDR3 length is 13 residues. Trimming removed 7 bases at V and 0 bases at J, with 10 bases between. Germline V gene lookup returns CDR1 DFQATT and CDR2 SNEGSKA (reference sequence). With respect to this clonotype: The target antigen is unknown.

The chain has TRBV20-1 and TRBJ1-3; D is ambiguous. The sample was PBMCs from blood, taken approximately 5 days after vaccination. The TCR originated in a man aged 50-59 years who received an inactivated influenza vaccine. CDR3 sequence (DNA): TGCAGTGTTCGGAGACCCTCTGGAAACACCATATATTTT. Its protein is CSVRRPSGNTIYF.